This TCR beta chain was obtained from a study of CD8 T cells in Susac syndrome. General study results and limits: The study's TCR sequencing and HLA analysis covered a relatively small number of individuals, and the study acknowledged this.

This CDR3 contains 15 residues. V lost 3 bases to trimming and J lost 2 bases; unmatched junction nucleotides: 3. The T cells that were sequenced for TCR beta were CD8+ and CD4+ cells from blood. It was with random hexamers that roughly 0.5 to 1 ug RNA was reverse transcribed. A multiplex approach, immunoSEQ multiplex PCR, amplified TCR beta CDR3 across 54 Vbeta and 13 Jbeta. TCRdb re-analysed the immunoSEQ multiplex PCR reads in MiXCR, keeping a single row per CDR3 protein. There are 71,000 or so distinct CDR3 sequences in the sample; just over 90% occur only once, and about 0.15% lies in the top ten. About this clonotype itself: As yet, its antigen is unknown.

This clonotype was sampled from a human donor with Susac syndrome. The material sequenced was CD4+ T cells from PBMCs. The V and J genes are TRBV12-3 or TRBV12-4 and TRBJ2-1; TRBD2 agrees at 8 bases. The CDR3 DNA sequence: TGTGCCAGCAGTTTGAGCGGGGGACCCTACAATGAGCAGTTCTTC. Amino acid sequence: CASSLSGGPYNEQFF.